A single TCR beta chain is shown here with its context. This clone was seen only a few times. What this receptor recognizes is not known. The sample holds no much larger clone one base away, and base qualities are not on file. The germline V gene specifies SGHTA as CDR1 and FQGNSA as CDR2. Including cysteine and phenylalanine, the CDR3 has 19 amino acids. Only the CDR3 DNA is retained, 57 bases long and in frame from the first base. V lost 4 bases and J lost 0 bases, and the count of bases not matched to a germline gene is 10. The entire isolated RNA was reverse transcribed using the High Capacity cDNA Reverse Transcription Kit, and thus expressed TCRB transcripts were sequenced. Deep immunoSEQ sequencing was applied to naive, central memory and regulatory T cell samples, giving an average of around 3.4 million total reads per sample. Sorted cells were lysed in RLT buffer and RNA was extracted with DNase-treated RNeasy Micro or Mini kits, depending on cell number. To prevent cross-contamination, every cell subset was processed on its own, while patient and healthy donor samples were processed together. The immunoSEQ multiplex PCR was used to amplify TCRB sequences from cDNA, yielding 87-bp fragments that span the CDR3 region. Amplicons were sequenced on the Illumina HiSeq platform. From the authors' description of their analysis: Synthetic template baselines were used to correct PCR bias computationally, reads within Hamming distance 2 were collapsed, and singletons that could not be merged were discarded. Reads were aligned against IMGT so that V, D and J genes, CDR3 length and insertions or deletions at six rearrangement sites could be assigned. Within each subset, clonotype counts were normalized to sorted cell number, after which true diversity and Gini coefficients were computed with the tcR R package. The overlap coefficient, calculated on TCRB nucleotide sequences, was used to quantify repertoire sharing. Out-of-frame TCRB sequences from naive cells were analyzed as a proxy for the pre-selection repertoire. TCRdb mirrors the immuneACCESS table, restricted to in-frame sequences. Some clones are absent from its copies; in checked studies, under half trace to an unresolved V gene, and the reason for the others is unknown. Clone size and the V and J calls come from that table; the DNA yielded D and trimming. Within this sample are 250,000 to 350,000 clones, with around 10% of them counted one time only. Around 0.015% of the sample goes to the ten largest clones.

This sample was included in a study of beta chain features in type 1 diabetes (dated by TCRdb to 2017 to 2018). With regard to the full study: Mean age, gender distribution, total cell number and subset yield were not different between patients and healthy donors. Regulatory and stem cell-like memory subsets were isolated from only 8 patients and roughly 8 healthy donors, whereas naive and central memory subsets came from all 28 donors. The study compared TCRB repertoires of sorted circulating CD4+ T cell subsets between recently diagnosed type 1 diabetes patients and matched healthy donors. A total of roughly 100 million sorted cells were examined across all samples, and RNA yield correlated strongly with the number of cells per subset.

Study-wide findings and limitations: In all four CD4+ subsets, TCRB CDR3 length was moderately but significantly shorter in type 1 diabetes patients. Shorter templates might have been favored by PCR, but patient and control samples were amplified and corrected together, so both groups would have been affected equally by any skew. Because cDNA was sequenced instead of genomic DNA, highly expressing activated cells could be over-represented, though the groups showed no difference in activation or CD3 levels. Naive, central memory and regulatory TCRB repertoires appeared to be more similar among patients than among healthy donors. Only small numbers of individuals were included in the HLA sub-analyses, which left unresolved whether HLA type had any influence on TCRB rearrangement. Patients with type 1 diabetes made fewer insertions and deleted more nucleotides at VDJ recombination sites, implying thymic rearrangement abnormalities.

A single peripheral blood draw of around 0.11 L on average was collected from each donor into heparinised tubes. Using a panel that included CD45RO, CCR7, CD25, CD127, CD95 and CD27, naive, central memory, regulatory and stem cell-like memory CD4+ T cells were sorted on a BD FACSAria II. A purity above 95% was achieved for all sorted populations. PBMCs were separated immediately by Lymphoprep density gradient centrifugation and were stained directly, without being cultured. So that batch effects would be minimized, each experiment stained and sorted samples in pairs, pairing one healthy donor with one patient.

This sequence uses TRBV7-2 and TRBJ2-1; TRBD1 agrees with 12 junctional bases. Specimen: naive CD4+ T cells from blood. Reading the label with the study, this specimen's cell subset or site is: true naive CD4+ T cells. The source is a woman aged 30 to 39 in good health. This receptor carries the CDR3 CASSYPGQGAFSSYNEQFF. The nucleotides read TGTGCCAGCAGCTATCCGGGACAGGGGGCTTTCAGCTCCTACAATGAGCAGTTCTTC. The CDR3, completed at both ends by the reference TRBV7-2 and TRBJ2-1 genes, gives the full variable domain GAGVSQSPSNKVTEKGKDVELRCDPISGHTALYWYRQSLGQGLEFLIYFQGNSAPDKSGLPSDRFSAERTGGSVSTLTIQRTQQEDSAVYLCASSYPGQGAFSSYNEQFFGPGTRLTVL.